This T cell receptor beta chain was recorded in a study of blood T cell repertoires in COVID-19. The method was immunoSEQ multiplex PCR; TCRdb's version includes in-frame clones alone and lacks a portion of them. The sample holds a few hundred thousand clones; about 91% are singletons and the top ten take around 12%. V dropped 7 bases and J dropped 0 bases, with 15 bases sitting between them. Germline V gene sequence: CDR1 KGHDR, CDR2 SFDVKD. The CDR3 extends over 16 amino acids. Material: peripheral blood. The TCR originated in a woman between 45 and 65 years old with COVID-19, enrolled during active disease. The chain links TRBV24-1 to TRBJ2-1; D might be TRBD2 (6 bases). CDR3 protein: CATRAVRGSSYNEQFF. CDR3 nucleotides: TGTGCCACCAGGGCGGTTCGGGGGAGCTCCTACAATGAGCAGTTCTTC.